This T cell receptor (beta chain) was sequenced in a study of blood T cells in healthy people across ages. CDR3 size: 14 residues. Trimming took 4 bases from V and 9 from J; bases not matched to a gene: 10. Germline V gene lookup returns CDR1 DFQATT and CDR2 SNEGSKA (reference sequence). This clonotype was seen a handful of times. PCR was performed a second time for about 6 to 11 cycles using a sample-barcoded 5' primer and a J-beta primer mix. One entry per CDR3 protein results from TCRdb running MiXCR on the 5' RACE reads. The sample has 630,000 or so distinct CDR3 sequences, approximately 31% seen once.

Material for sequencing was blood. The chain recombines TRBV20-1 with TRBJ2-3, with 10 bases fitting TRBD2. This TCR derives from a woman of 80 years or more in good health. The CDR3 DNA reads TGCAGTGCTAAAACTAGCGGGGCCGTGGACACGCAGTATTTT. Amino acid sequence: CSAKTSGAVDTQYF.